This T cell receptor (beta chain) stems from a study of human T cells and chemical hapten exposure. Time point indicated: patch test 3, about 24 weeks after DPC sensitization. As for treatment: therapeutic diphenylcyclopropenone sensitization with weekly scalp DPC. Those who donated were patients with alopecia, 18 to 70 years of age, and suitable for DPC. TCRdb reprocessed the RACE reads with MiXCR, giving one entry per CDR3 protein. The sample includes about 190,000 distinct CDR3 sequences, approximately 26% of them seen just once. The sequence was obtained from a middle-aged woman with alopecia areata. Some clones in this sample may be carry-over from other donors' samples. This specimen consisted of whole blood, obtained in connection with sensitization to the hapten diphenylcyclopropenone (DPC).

CDR3 region: CASSPRLAGGSDTQYF. DNA of the CDR3: TGTGCCAGCAGCCCTCGACTAGCGGGCGGTTCAGATACGCAGTATTTT. The genes are TRBV7-6 and TRBJ2-3; TRBD2 agrees at 10 bases. Germline CDR1 SGHVS, CDR2 FNYEAQ. Germline trimming cut 5 bases from V and 4 bases from J; bases unmatched to any gene: 9. The CDR3 is 16 residues long.